This TCR beta chain was found in a study of T cells after yellow fever vaccination. Template switching with 5'RACE generated the TCR cDNA and added a universal primer site and UMIs. TCRdb reanalysed the 5' RACE reads using MiXCR and keeps one entry per CDR3 protein. The table shows hundreds of thousands of distinct CDR3 sequences, with 9% to 15% occurring only once. Findings and caveats of the study: The CD4 compartment and the CD8 compartment contained a small share of clonotypes in common. Though weaker, the secondary response peaked faster, on day 5 versus 15. Repertoires sorted by FACS could include abundant clonotypes that are contaminants from the bulk population.

Of note for this clonotype: Antigen: not known.

This TCR derives from a man aged 25-40 years who received the YFV17D yellow fever vaccine. Here the sequenced sample was PBMCs, taken on the day of the yellow fever booster vaccination.

CDR3 coding DNA: TGCAGTGCTAGAGATAGTATAAGGGCCAATGAGCAGTTCTTC. The encoded protein is CSARDSIRANEQFF. This sequence joins TRBV20-1 and TRBJ2-1, with D unclear. The length of the CDR3 is 14 residues. V shed 0 bases and J shed 6 bases, with 12 bases lying between them. CDR1 and CDR2 from the germline V gene are DFQATT and SNEGSKA (reference sequence).